This T cell receptor (beta chain) was identified in a study of cytomegalovirus exposure and HLA in healthy donors. At the level of the study: The same platform as the approximately 660 first-cohort repertoires was used for the 95 to 150 validation repertoires, a later analysis reported.

From germline, CDR1 is LNHDA and CDR2 SQIVND (reference sequence). This CDR3 has 15 residues. V was clipped by 5 bases and J by 7 bases; unmatched bases: 6. The method was immunoSEQ multiplex PCR; TCRdb's version includes in-frame clones alone and lacks a portion of them. The sample lists under 200,000 clones, approximately 86% occurring once. The chain carries TRBV19 and TRBJ2-1, with 12 nucleotides matching TRBD2. Specimen: PBMCs. The sequence was obtained from a woman under 30 in good health and CMV-seronegative. In DNA, the CDR3 is TGTGCCAGTAGTCTGACTAGCGGGAGTGGGAATGAGCAGTTCTTC. It translates to CASSLTSGSGNEQFF.